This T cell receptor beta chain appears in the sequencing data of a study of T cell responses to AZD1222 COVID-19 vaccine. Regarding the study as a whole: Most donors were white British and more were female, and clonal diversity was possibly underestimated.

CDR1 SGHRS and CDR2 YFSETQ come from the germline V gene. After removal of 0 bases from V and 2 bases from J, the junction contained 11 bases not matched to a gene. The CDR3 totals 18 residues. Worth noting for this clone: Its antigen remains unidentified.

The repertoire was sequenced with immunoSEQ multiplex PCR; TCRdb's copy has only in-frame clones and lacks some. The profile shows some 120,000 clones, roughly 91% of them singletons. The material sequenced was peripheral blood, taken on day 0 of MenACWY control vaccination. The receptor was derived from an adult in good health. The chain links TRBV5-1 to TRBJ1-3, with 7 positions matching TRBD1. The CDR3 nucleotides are TGCGCCAGCAGCTTGGGTAGGGGGCGCGGAGTGGCTGGAAACACCATATATTTT. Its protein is CASSLGRGRGVAGNTIYF.